The 32 T cell receptor beta chains below all came from one sample that was sequenced in a study of blood T cell repertoires in COVID-19. The data were produced by immunoSEQ multiplex PCR, yet TCRdb's version contains in-frame clones alone and is incomplete. The data show 150,000 to 200,000 clones, with approximately 80% seen just once and under 8.5% held by the top ten. Sequenced sample: peripheral blood. All receptors derive from a human donor in a cohort sampled during active COVID-19.

The CDR3 spells CATSVGDRGYEQYF. CDR3 coding DNA: TGTGCCACCAGCGTAGGGGACAGGGGATACGAGCAGTACTTC. The rearrangement links TRBV15 to TRBJ2-7; 10 bases align to TRBD1. V shed 5 bases and J 4 bases; nucleotides not matched to a gene: 5. The germline V gene has CDR1 LNHNV and CDR2 YYDKDF (reference sequence). This CDR3 contains 14 residues.

This chain links TRBV21-1 with TRBJ1-5. TRBV21-1 is given as a pseudogene. The CDR3 length is 16 residues. CDR3: CASSKGRTARNQPQHF. DNA of the CDR3: TGTGCCAGCAGCAAAGGGAGGACCGCGCGCAATCAGCCCCAGCATTTT.

This chain joins TRBV5-1 and TRBJ2-7, with 10 bases fitting TRBD1. The CDR3 has 15 residues. CDR1 and CDR2 from the germline V gene are SGHRS and YFSETQ. V lost 4 bases and J lost 3; bases outside the gene matches: 7. DNA for the CDR3: TGCGCCAGCAGCCTTCGACAGGGGGCCAGCTACGAGCAGTACTTC. This gives the protein CASSLRQGASYEQYF. Full variable domain (remainder filled in from reference TRBV5-1 and TRBJ2-7): KAGVTQTPRYLIKTRGQQVTLSCSPISGHRSVSWYQQTPGQGLQFLFEYFSETQRNKGNFPGRFSGRQFSNSRSEMNVSTLELGDSALYLCASSLRQGASYEQYFGPGTRLTVT.

This chain uses TRBV19 with TRBJ2-1, with 9 positions matching TRBD2. CDR1 is LNHDA and CDR2 is SQIVND in the germline V gene (reference sequence). V lost 5 bases to trimming and J lost 12 bases; unmatched junction nucleotides: 8. There are 13 residues in the CDR3. CDR3 DNA: TGTGCCAGTAGTTGGAGACTAGCGGTCGGGCAGTTCTTC. Translated, it gives CASSWRLAVGQFF.

J is TRBJ2-7 and V is TRBV5-1, with D possibly matching TRBD1 (6 bases). The germline CDR1 and CDR2 sequences are SGHRS and YFSETQ. The CDR3 spans 15 residues. Trimming pared 5 bases from V and 2 bases from J, leaving 17 bases between. The CDR3 region is CASSTGTPNAYEQYF. CDR3 DNA sequence: TGCGCCAGCAGTACCGGGACACCGAACGCCTACGAGCAGTACTTC.

The gene calls are TRBV10-1 and TRBJ2-3; weak D call: TRBD1 (6 bases). Trimming shortened V by 2 bases and J by 8 bases, and 17 bases separated the two germline ends. Germline V gives CDR1 WNHNN, CDR2 SYGVQD (reference sequence). The length of the CDR3 is 15 residues. The CDR3 DNA reads TGCGCCAGCAGTGAGGGGGGCCACTCAAGTAGTACGCAGTATTTT. Amino acid sequence: CASSEGGHSSSTQYF.

This chain connects TRBV2 to TRBJ1-2, with TRBD1 matching 8 bases. Germline V lookup: CDR1 SNHLY, CDR2 FYNNEI. Trimming took 6 bases from V and 4 from J; bases not matched to a gene: 16. This CDR3 contains 17 residues. For the CDR3, the DNA is TGTGCCAGCAGCCAGCTGACAGGGGCGACCTCCACCTATGGCTACACCTTC. Its protein is CASSQLTGATSTYGYTF.

The gene calls are TRBV5-1 and TRBJ1-2; TRBD1 matches at 7 bases. Trimming cost V 4 bases and J 0 bases; bases outside gene matches: 9. Germline V gives CDR1 SGHRS, CDR2 YFSETQ. The CDR3 contains 16 residues. The CDR3 reads CASSATGWEANYGYTF. CDR3 bases: TGCGCCAGCAGCGCGACAGGGTGGGAGGCTAACTATGGCTACACCTTC.

Turning to this clone: This sample also contains other DNA sequences that code for the same CDR3. The chain is built from TRBV19 and TRBJ1-5; D is ambiguous. The CDR3 extends over 13 amino acids. Looked up from germline, CDR1 is LNHDA and CDR2 is SQIVND (reference sequence). V lost 1 base and J 4 bases, leaving 5 bases between the germline ends. CDR3 region: CASSIAGNQPQHF. The DNA of the CDR3 is TGTGCCAGTAGTATAGCGGGAAATCAGCCCCAGCATTTT.

As to this clone: The same CDR3 can be traced to other DNA sequences in this sample. The rearrangement links TRBV5-6 to TRBJ1-1; D is uncertain. Trimming cost V 2 bases and J 4 bases, with 9 bases left between them. Per the germline V gene, CDR1 is SGHDT and CDR2 is YYEEEE. The CDR3 extends over 13 amino acids. Here the CDR3 reads CASSFGSGTEAFF. In DNA form, the CDR3 reads TGTGCCAGCAGCTTCGGGTCCGGCACTGAAGCTTTCTTT.

The CDR3 here is CAWSRQGGYEQYF. The DNA of the CDR3 is TGTGCCTGGAGTCGGCAGGGGGGCTACGAGCAGTACTTC. The chain joins TRBV30 to TRBJ2-7; D is perhaps TRBD1 (7 bases). Germline values: CDR1 GTSNPN, CDR2 SVGIG (reference sequence). V lost 2 bases and J lost 3, with 11 bases in between. The CDR3 loop spans 13 amino acids. Using reference TRBV30 and TRBJ2-7 for the parts outside the CDR3, the full variable domain is SQTIHQWPATLVQPVGSPLSLECTVEGTSNPNLYWYRQAAGRGLQLLFYSVGIGQISSEVPQNLSASRPQDRQFILSSKKLLLSDSGFYLCAWSRQGGYEQYFGPGTRLTVT.

In its sample, this clone was seen a few times. The rearrangement joins TRBV2 to TRBJ1-1; D gene unclear. This CDR3 comprises 17 residues. Germline assignment: CDR1 SNHLY and CDR2 FYNNEI. The V end was cut by 6 bases, the J end by 0 bases, with 20 bases between. This CDR3 reads CASSSFLSGGLNTEAFF. The CDR3 DNA is TGTGCCAGCAGCTCCTTCCTCAGCGGAGGGCTGAACACTGAAGCTTTCTTT.

This chain links TRBV4-2 with TRBJ1-2, with D possibly matching TRBD1 (5 bases). The germline gives CDR1 LGHNA, CDR2 YNFKEQ. The V end lost 0 bases, the J end lost 8 bases, and 7 bases lay between the germline ends. This CDR3 has 12 amino acids. The CDR3 bases are TGTGCCAGCAGCCAAGATCGGGGGGGCTACACCTTC. Its protein is CASSQDRGGYTF.

The V call is TRBV4-1, the J call TRBJ2-7, with TRBD1 identical over 9 bases. This CDR3 is 15 amino acids long. Germline-derived CDR1 and CDR2 are MGHRA and YSYEKL. J was trimmed by 5 bases and V by 5 bases; bases with no gene match: 10. The chain's CDR3 is CASSDTGTGKDEQYF. CDR3 nucleotides: TGCGCCAGCAGCGATACCGGGACAGGGAAGGACGAGCAGTACTTC.

This sequence joins TRBV12-3 or TRBV12-4 and TRBJ1-4, with 7 bases fitting TRBD1. The V segment lost 5 bases and the J segment 15 bases; nucleotides outside the gene matches: 6. This CDR3 comprises 11 residues. The CDR3 is CASSTGTEVFF. The CDR3 coding sequence is TGTGCCAGCAGTACTGGGACAGAGGTGTTTTTT.

The chain has TRBV7-9 and TRBJ2-7; 8 bases line up with TRBD1. This CDR3 region has 19 residues. Trimming took 2 bases from V and 2 from J; bases not matched to a gene: 17. The germline V gene has CDR1 SEHNR and CDR2 FQNEAQ (reference sequence). CDR3 region: CASSLPQAQTGEITYEQYF. Here the CDR3 DNA reads TGTGCCAGCAGCTTACCACAAGCTCAGACAGGGGAAATAACCTACGAGCAGTACTTC.

This clone was seen once. The J gene is TRBJ2-7, the V gene TRBV6-5, with D tentatively TRBD1 (5 bases). Trimming cost V 7 bases and J 0 bases, with 16 bases left between them. CDR1 and CDR2 (germline): MNHEY, SVGAGI. This CDR3 spans 15 amino acids. This CDR3 reads CASNEDTSPSYEQYF. The DNA of the CDR3 is TGTGCCAGCAACGAGGACACCTCTCCCTCCTACGAGCAGTACTTC.

The V gene is TRBV18, the J gene TRBJ1-2; D gene uncertain. V lost 0 bases and J lost 4, with 12 bases in between. There are 15 residues in the CDR3. CDR1 KGHSH and CDR2 LQKENI come from the germline V gene. The CDR3 DNA is TGTGCCAGCTCACCACCGGTGGTACAGTTCTATGGCTACACCTTC. Residues: CASSPPVVQFYGYTF.

The chain carries TRBV5-5 and TRBJ1-4; 9 bases match TRBD1. Per germline, CDR1 SGHKS and CDR2 YYEKEE (reference sequence). The CDR3 is 14 residues long. The junction had 3 bases not matched to a gene; V was cut back by 4 bases and J by 5 bases. CDR3 in DNA: TGTGCCAGCAGCGCGACAGGGGGAAATGAAAAACTGTTTTTT. Encoded protein: CASSATGGNEKLFF.

This clone has just one count. This rearrangement joins TRBV11-2 to TRBJ1-2; D not resolved. This CDR3 spans 13 amino acids. The ends were cut back, 5 bases at V and 4 bases at J, with 11 bases in the middle. In germline, CDR1 is SGHAT, CDR2 FQNNGV. The CDR3: CASSPDSSYGYTF. The CDR3 DNA is TGTGCCAGCAGCCCAGATTCTTCCTATGGCTACACCTTC.

As regards this clone: This sample includes further DNA sequences coding for the same CDR3. This chain connects TRBV5-1 to TRBJ2-7; 9 bases agree with TRBD1. The CDR3 is made up of 14 amino acids. The trim removed 2 bases at V and 3 bases at J, leaving 3 bases unmatched. The germline V gene has CDR1 SGHRS and CDR2 YFSETQ. The CDR3 DNA reads as TGCGCCAGCAGCTTAGGGACAGGGAACTACGAGCAGTACTTC. Its protein product is CASSLGTGNYEQYF.

The gene calls are TRBV4-1 and TRBJ2-2; TRBD2 matches at 8 bases. Germline V lookup: CDR1 MGHRA, CDR2 YSYEKL. There are 15 residues in the CDR3. Germline trimming cut 4 bases from V and 7 bases from J; bases unmatched to any gene: 8. The CDR3 region is CASSPPTSEGGELFF. CDR3 in DNA: TGCGCCAGCAGCCCGCCGACTAGCGAGGGCGGGGAGCTGTTTTTT.

The rearrangement joins TRBV2 to TRBJ1-2; maybe TRBD1 (5 bases). V gave up 0 bases and J gave up 5 bases, with 10 bases separating them. The germline V gene has CDR1 SNHLY and CDR2 FYNNEI. The CDR3 has 14 amino acids. Here the CDR3 DNA reads TGTGCCAGCAGTGAAGCTCAGGGATTGTATGGCTACACCTTC. It is translated as CASSEAQGLYGYTF.

The genes are TRBV7-8 and TRBJ1-2; TRBD1 is a possible D gene (6 bases). CDR3 size: 14 residues. Between the trimmed V and J ends, which lost 4 bases and 2 bases, there was a span of 11 bases. Germline-derived CDR1 and CDR2 are SGHVS and FQNEAQ. The CDR3 spells CASSWLDRNYGYTF. CDR3 coding DNA: TGTGCCAGCAGCTGGTTGGACAGAAACTATGGCTACACCTTC.

The V and J genes are TRBV7-8 and TRBJ1-5; no clear D gene. The CDR3 loop spans 13 amino acids. CDR1 is SGHVS, CDR2 FQNEAQ, per germline. With 3 bases removed from V and 4 bases from J, the gap between germline ends came to 7 bases. CDR3 region: CASSFSGNQPQHF. DNA of the CDR3: TGTGCCAGCAGCTTTTCGGGAAATCAGCCCCAGCATTTT.

This clone was seen more than once but under ten times. V is TRBV9 and J is TRBJ1-1, with 7 positions matching TRBD1. Germline trimming cut 3 bases from V and 4 bases from J; bases unmatched to any gene: 6. The CDR3 spans 14 residues. Per germline, CDR1 SGDLS and CDR2 YYNGEE. CDR3 coding DNA: TGTGCCAGCAGCGGACAGGGTTGGGGCACTGAAGCTTTCTTT. It translates to CASSGQGWGTEAFF.

This sequence joins TRBV9 and TRBJ2-1, with TRBD2 matching 9 bases. CDR1 is SGDLS and CDR2 is YYNGEE in the germline V gene. This CDR3 has 16 amino acids. V lost 2 bases, J lost 0 bases, and 3 bases stayed unmatched. CDR3 region: CASSVSGSYSYNEQFF. CDR3 nucleotide sequence: TGTGCCAGCAGCGTTAGCGGGAGTTACTCCTACAATGAGCAGTTCTTC.

V usage is TRBV12-5 and J usage is TRBJ1-1, with TRBD1 matching 7 bases. V gave up 6 bases and J gave up 6 bases; unmatched junction bases: 4. The CDR3 has 12 residues. Germline CDR1 and CDR2: LGHNT and FRNRAP. The CDR3 region has the DNA TGTGCTAGTGGCAAGGGACAGTCTGAAGCTTTCTTT. Translating it yields CASGKGQSEAFF.

The chain employs TRBV11-1 and TRBJ1-6; 7 positions match TRBD1. Germline CDR1 reads SGHAT; CDR2 reads FQDESV (reference sequence). This CDR3 has 12 amino acids. The V segment lost 10 bases and the J segment 13 bases; nucleotides outside the gene matches: 10. DNA of the CDR3: TGTGCCACCTTGAGACAGGGAGATCCCCTCCACTTT. Protein: CATLRQGDPLHF.

The rearrangement uses TRBV5-6 and TRBJ2-7, with 11 positions matching TRBD1. V was pared by 4 bases and J by 3 bases, with 6 bases of the junction left unmatched. CDR3 length: 15 amino acids. CDR1 and CDR2 (germline): SGHDT, YYEEEE. CDR3 sequence reads: CASSPTGTGGYEQYF. The CDR3 DNA is TGTGCCAGCAGCCCGACCGGGACAGGGGGCTACGAGCAGTACTTC. Supplemented by reference TRBV5-6 and TRBJ2-7, the full variable domain reads DAGVTQSPTHLIKTRGQQVTLRCSPKSGHDTVSWYQQALGQGPQFIFQYYEEEERQRGNFPDRFSGHQFPNYSSELNVNALLLGDSALYLCASSPTGTGGYEQYFGPGTRLTVT.

The chain has TRBV10-3 and TRBJ2-1; TRBD1 aligns across 8 bases. After removal of 8 bases from V and 6 bases from J, the junction contained 12 bases not matched to a gene. The CDR3 runs 15 residues. The germline V gene encodes CDR1 ENHRY and CDR2 SYGVKD. CDR3 sequence (DNA): TGTGCCATCGGACAGGGAATGTCCTCAATCAATGAGCAGTTCTTC. Translated, it gives CAIGQGMSSINEQFF.

This chain joins TRBV2 and TRBJ1-5, with D unresolved. This CDR3 contains 15 residues. The germline V and J ends were trimmed by 0 bases and 3 bases, with 9 bases remaining between them. The germline V gene has CDR1 SNHLY and CDR2 FYNNEI. Here the CDR3 DNA reads TGTGCCAGCAGTGAAGCGCGGCGGATCAATCAGCCCCAGCATTTT. Its protein is CASSEARRINQPQHF.